Listed here are 30 T cell receptor beta chains from one sample, sequenced in a study of CD8+ T cells in alopecia areata. Treatment here: oral pan-JAK inhibitor, 5-10 mg twice daily. cDNA prepared by RNA extraction and subsequent reverse transcription served as the template for sequencing. The assay was immunoSEQ multiplex PCR, and TCRdb's table has in-frame clones only and misses some. The table has under 110,000 clones, 55% to 75% seen once; the top ten hold less than 20%. This specimen was CD8+ T cells sorted from blood, taken at roughly week 58, from a patient treated with tofacitinib. The receptor set was obtained from a human donor with alopecia areata.

The chain uses TRBV6-1 and TRBJ2-2, with 11 bases that match TRBD2. The V segment lost 4 bases and the J segment 2 bases; nucleotides outside the gene matches: 9. The CDR3 has 18 residues. Germline V gene data show CDR1 as MNHNS and CDR2 as SASEGT. The CDR3 DNA is TGTGCCAGCAGTGTCCGGCTAGCGGGGGGCTCCAACACCGGGGAGCTGTTTTTT. Amino acid sequence: CASSVRLAGGSNTGELFF.

In this sample, this clone turned up a few times. The genes are TRBV18 and TRBJ2-7; D remains unclear. The CDR3 spans 15 residues. Trimming took 1 base from V and 1 from J, leaving 11 bases between them. Germline CDR1 and CDR2: KGHSH and LQKENI. The CDR3 DNA follows: TGTGCCAGCTCACCACGTGTCCCGAGGTCCTACGAGCAGTACTTC. It translates to CASSPRVPRSYEQYF.

This clone occurred once. The rearrangement joins TRBV30 to TRBJ1-1; D is undetermined. Per the germline V gene, CDR1 is GTSNPN and CDR2 is SVGIG (reference sequence). Deletions cut 8 bases from V and 1 base from J, with 8 bases between. The CDR3 has 11 amino acids. The CDR3 region is CALSGNTEAFF. The CDR3 nucleotides are TGTGCCCTTTCAGGGAACACTGAAGCTTTCTTT.

The chain has TRBV7-9 and TRBJ2-2; possible D gene TRBD2, 6 bases. V was shortened by 5 bases and J by 3 bases, with 13 bases between the two germline ends. Germline CDR1 and CDR2: SEHNR and FQNEAQ (reference sequence). The CDR3 runs 15 residues. Here the CDR3 reads CASSPRGTYTGELFF. DNA for the CDR3: TGTGCCAGCAGCCCCCGTGGGACTTACACCGGGGAGCTGTTTTTT.

This clone was seen only a few times. V gene TRBV4-1 combines with J gene TRBJ1-1; D is undetermined. Germline V lookup: CDR1 MGHRA, CDR2 YSYEKL. The CDR3 has 14 residues. The V end was cut by 5 bases, the J end by 7 bases, with 17 bases between. The CDR3 DNA reads TGCGCCAGCAGCGTTCGGAGGGTTACTGGTGAAGCTTTCTTT. This translates into CASSVRRVTGEAFF.

This chain uses TRBV6-1 with TRBJ2-2; weak D call: TRBD1 (6 bases). The CDR3 consists of 15 residues. CDR1 is MNHNS and CDR2 is SASEGT in the germline V gene. Trimming took off 4 bases at V and 4 bases at J, with 13 bases between the two ends. The CDR3 DNA follows: TGTGCCAGCAGTGTAACAGGGAATCCCACCGGGGAGCTGTTTTTT. Translating it yields CASSVTGNPTGELFF.

The V gene is TRBV2, the J gene TRBJ1-3, with D perhaps matching TRBD1 (5 bases). The V end lost 5 bases, the J end lost 4 bases, and 24 bases lay between the germline ends. From germline, CDR1 is SNHLY and CDR2 FYNNEI. The CDR3 is 18 amino acids. As DNA, the CDR3 is TGTGCCAGCAGTAACCCCGGGACCCCGTCAACGAGGGGAAACACCATATATTTT. It is translated as CASSNPGTPSTRGNTIYF. Filled out from reference TRBV2 and TRBJ1-3, the complete variable domain reads EPEVTQTPSHQVTQMGQEVILRCVPISNHLYFYWYRQILGQKVEFLVSFYNNEISEKSEIFDDQFSVERPDGSNFTLKIRSTKLEDSAMYFCASSNPGTPSTRGNTIYFGEGSWLTVV.

This chain links TRBV6-1 with TRBJ2-7; D gene unclear. Trimming stripped 9 bases from V and 4 bases from J, with 7 bases between. The V gene's germline CDR1 is MNHNS and CDR2 SASEGT. The CDR3 sequence is 10 residues long. This chain's CDR3 is CASADYEQYF. In DNA form, the CDR3 reads TGTGCCAGTGCTGATTACGAGCAGTACTTC.

The CDR3 DNA reads as TGCAGCTCCCCAGAGGGGGCGGGAGGCTACACCTTC. Residues: CSSPEGAGGYTF. The chain joins TRBV29-1 to TRBJ1-2, with 7 positions matching TRBD1. The CDR3 has 12 residues. Germline V gives CDR1 SQVTM, CDR2 ANQGSEA. Unmatched junction bases numbered 11, after V lost 8 bases and J lost 8 bases. Full variable domain (rest looked up from reference TRBV29-1 and TRBJ1-2): SAVISQKPSRDICQRGTSLTIQCQVDSQVTMMFWYRQQPGQSLTLIATANQGSEATYESGFVIDKFPISRPNLTFSTLTVSNMSPEDSSIYLCSSPEGAGGYTFGSGTRLTVV.

The CDR3 here is CASSLAYSYEQYF. The CDR3 region has the DNA TGTGCCAGCTCACTAGCGTACTCCTACGAGCAGTACTTC. This sequence joins TRBV19 and TRBJ2-7; 7 positions match TRBD2. This CDR3 has 13 residues. The germline CDR1 and CDR2 sequences are LNHDA and SQIVND (reference sequence). The V gene end was trimmed by 9 bases and the J gene end by 0 bases; junction bases not matched to a gene: 5.

The chain is built from TRBV5-6 and TRBJ1-6; D unclear. The germline V gene has CDR1 SGHDT and CDR2 YYEEEE. This CDR3 spans 14 amino acids. Trimming took off 3 bases at V and 7 bases at J, with 11 bases between the two ends. CDR3 DNA: TGTGCCAGCAGCTACCTGGTGGAGAATTCACCCCTCCACTTT. Its translation: CASSYLVENSPLHF.

V is TRBV5-1 and J is TRBJ2-7, with D tentatively TRBD1 (5 bases). This CDR3 is 14 amino acids long. The germline V and J ends were trimmed by 10 bases and 2 bases, with 19 bases remaining between them. Per the germline V gene, CDR1 is SGHRS and CDR2 is YFSETQ. This chain's CDR3 is CASGWKGNTYEQYF. The CDR3 DNA reads as TGCGCCTCGGGTTGGAAGGGGAATACCTACGAGCAGTACTTC.

This clone has just one count. The chain employs TRBV19 and TRBJ1-1; D possibly corresponds to TRBD1 (5 bases). The length of the CDR3 is 16 residues. Per germline, CDR1 LNHDA and CDR2 SQIVND (reference sequence). Trimming left V 6 bases short and J 0 bases short, with 17 bases between. Written as DNA, the CDR3 is TGTGCCAGTAGCATGGGACGGATAGTAATGAACACTGAAGCTTTCTTT. Protein sequence: CASSMGRIVMNTEAFF.

The chain joins TRBV27 to TRBJ2-5, with 8 nucleotides matching TRBD2. This CDR3 comprises 16 residues. With 8 bases clipped from V and 2 bases from J, the junction kept 13 bases outside the gene matches. Germline CDR1 and CDR2: MNHEY and SMNVEV (reference sequence). The CDR3: CASRGEATSAQETQYF. The CDR3 DNA reads TGTGCCAGCCGGGGGGAGGCGACTAGCGCTCAAGAGACCCAGTACTTC.

This clone was observed once. This chain links TRBV5-4 with TRBJ2-1; TRBD1 is a possible D gene (5 bases). The V end was cut by 1 base, the J end by 4 bases, with 9 bases between. Germline V gene sequence: CDR1 SGHNT, CDR2 YYREEE (reference sequence). The CDR3 has 14 residues. The CDR3 loop is CASSLRTTYNEQFF. The CDR3 bases are TGTGCCAGCAGCTTGCGGACAACTTACAATGAGCAGTTCTTC.

The rearrangement joins TRBV2 to TRBJ1-3; 11 nucleotides agree with TRBD1. The CDR3 length is 17 residues. Trimming cost V 5 bases and J 1 base; bases outside gene matches: 7. Germline V lookup: CDR1 SNHLY, CDR2 FYNNEI. Here the CDR3 reads CASSRTGGDLSGNTIYF. Written as DNA, the CDR3 is TGTGCCAGCAGTCGGACAGGGGGCGACTTATCTGGAAACACCATATATTTT.

The genes are TRBV9 and TRBJ2-7, with D perhaps TRBD1 or TRBD2 (5 bases each). The CDR3 length is 15 residues. Trimming shortened V by 5 bases and J by 2 bases, and 17 bases separated the two germline ends. Germline values: CDR1 SGDLS, CDR2 YYNGEE. The CDR3 is CASSYSSGDPYEQYF. The CDR3 DNA reads TGTGCCAGCAGTTACTCCTCCGGGGACCCCTACGAGCAGTACTTC. Supplemented by reference TRBV9 and TRBJ2-7, the full variable domain reads DSGVTQTPKHLITATGQRVTLRCSPRSGDLSVYWYQQSLDQGLQFLIQYYNGEERAKGNILERFSAQQFPDLHSELNLSSLELGDSALYFCASSYSSGDPYEQYFGPGTRLTVT.

The rearrangement links TRBV23-1 to TRBJ2-7; TRBD1 might be the D (5 bases). TRBV23-1 is classed as an ORF, of uncertain function. Trimming stripped 1 base from V and 7 bases from J, with 14 bases between. The CDR3 is 14 residues long. The DNA for the CDR3 is TGCGCCAGCAGTCAATTCGGCAGGGTGAAGGAGCAGTACTTC. Protein sequence: CASSQFGRVKEQYF.

The rearrangement uses TRBV7-9 and TRBJ1-1; unclear D gene. CDR3 length equals 13 residues. CDR1 and CDR2 from the germline V gene are SEHNR and FQNEAQ (reference sequence). Trimming removed 8 bases from V and 6 bases from J, with 16 bases in between. The CDR3 protein is CASRRGGIAEAFF. In DNA form, the CDR3 reads TGTGCCAGCCGCCGTGGAGGGATCGCTGAAGCTTTCTTT. Using reference TRBV7-9 and TRBJ1-1 for the parts outside the CDR3, the full variable domain is DTGVSQNPRHKITKRGQNVTFRCDPISEHNRLYWYRQTLGQGPEFLTYFQNEAQLEKSRLLSDRFSAERPKGSFSTLEIQRTEQGDSAMYLCASRRGGIAEAFFGQGTRLTVV.

The CDR3 reads CASSASGRGGGYQPQHF. The CDR3 DNA follows: TGTGCCAGCAGCGCCTCGGGGCGGGGAGGCGGGTATCAGCCCCAGCATTTT. The chain joins TRBV13 to TRBJ1-5; possible D gene TRBD1, 5 bases. Trimming took 5 bases from V and 5 from J, leaving 22 bases between them. Germline lookup yields CDR1 PRHDT and CDR2 FYEKMQ (reference sequence). The CDR3 extends over 17 amino acids.

This clone was counted only a few times. The V and J genes are TRBV6-5 and TRBJ2-7; D possibly uses TRBD1 or TRBD2 (5 bases each). Trimming stripped 4 bases from V and 1 base from J, with 14 bases between. Germline CDR1 is MNHEY and CDR2 is SVGAGI. This CDR3 comprises 15 residues. This chain's CDR3 is CASSFGSGGSYEQYF. For the CDR3, the DNA is TGTGCCAGCAGTTTCGGTAGTGGGGGTTCCTACGAGCAGTACTTC.

The chain links TRBV7-6 to TRBJ2-1; TRBD2 matches 13 bases. Per the germline V gene, CDR1 is SGHVS and CDR2 is FNYEAQ. CDR3 length: 18 residues. V lost 7 bases to trimming and J lost 2 bases; unmatched junction nucleotides: 11. The CDR3 DNA is TGTGCCAGCACCAGGACTAGCGGGGGCCCGAATACCTACAATGAGCAGTTCTTC. This gives the protein CASTRTSGGPNTYNEQFF.

This clone has just a few counts. V and J are TRBV29-1 and TRBJ2-1, with D unclear. Per germline, CDR1 SQVTM and CDR2 ANQGSEA. Trimming pared 1 base from V and 9 bases from J, leaving 10 bases between. This CDR3 has 12 residues. The CDR3 DNA follows: TGCAGCGTTGAAGGGTCGGCAGGTGAGCAGTTCTTC. Its protein is CSVEGSAGEQFF.

The V gene is TRBV9, the J gene TRBJ1-2; D may be TRBD1 (6 bases). CDR1 and CDR2 from the germline V gene are SGDLS and YYNGEE. V gave up 10 bases and J gave up 5 bases, with 15 bases separating them. The CDR3 has 12 amino acids. The CDR3, as DNA: TGTGCCGGGTGGGACAACCTTTATGGCTACACCTTC. It codes for CAGWDNLYGYTF.

The rearrangement uses TRBV10-3 and TRBJ2-2, with D unresolved. The V gene's germline CDR1 is ENHRY and CDR2 SYGVKD. CDR3 length: 14 amino acids. The V and J ends lost 7 bases and 1 base respectively, with 10 bases between them. The CDR3 coding sequence is TGTGCCATCACCGACACCGTGAACACCGGGGAGCTGTTTTTT. It translates to CAITDTVNTGELFF.

The chain couples TRBV7-9 to TRBJ2-7; perhaps TRBD1 as D (6 bases). The length of the CDR3 is 16 residues. Germline-derived CDR1 and CDR2 are SEHNR and FQNEAQ (reference sequence). Trimming removed 5 bases from V and 0 bases from J, with 17 bases in between. Written as DNA, the CDR3 is TGTGCCAGCAGCCCGAGACCCCCGGGACACTCCTACGAGCAGTACTTC. Its translation is CASSPRPPGHSYEQYF.

This chain links TRBV5-4 with TRBJ2-4; no reliable D call. There are 14 residues in the CDR3. V was shortened by 0 bases and J by 8 bases, with 12 bases between the two germline ends. CDR1 SGHNT and CDR2 YYREEE come from the germline V gene (reference sequence). The CDR3 DNA is TGTGCCAGCAGCTTGGGGCAAAAAAAAGACATTCAGTACTTC. Its translation: CASSLGQKKDIQYF.

This chain connects TRBV6-9 to TRBJ2-1; tentatively, D is TRBD2 (7 bases). CDR1 MNHGY and CDR2 SVAAGI come from the germline V gene. V dropped 8 bases and J dropped 8 bases, with 19 bases sitting between them. There are 14 residues in the CDR3. The CDR3 region is CASRSGGPSHEQFF. In nucleotides, the CDR3 is TGTGCCAGCCGGTCGGGGGGCCCTTCCCATGAGCAGTTCTTC.

The chain carries TRBV27 and TRBJ1-2; D is undetermined. There are 13 residues in the CDR3. CDR1 and CDR2 from the germline V gene are MNHEY and SMNVEV (reference sequence). Trimming pared 4 bases from V and 1 base from J, leaving 7 bases between. The DNA of the CDR3 is TGTGCCAGCAGTTACAGAAATAACTATGGCTACACCTTC. Its protein is CASSYRNNYGYTF.

The chain recombines TRBV6-5 with TRBJ2-5, with TRBD2 as a possible D gene (5 bases). Germline V gene lookup returns CDR1 MNHEY and CDR2 SVGAGI. The CDR3 is made up of 16 amino acids. Trimming pared 0 bases from V and 2 bases from J, leaving 13 bases between. For the CDR3, the DNA is TGTGCCAGCAGTTACTCCGTCGGGGATATTCAAGAGACCCAGTACTTC. It is translated as CASSYSVGDIQETQYF.